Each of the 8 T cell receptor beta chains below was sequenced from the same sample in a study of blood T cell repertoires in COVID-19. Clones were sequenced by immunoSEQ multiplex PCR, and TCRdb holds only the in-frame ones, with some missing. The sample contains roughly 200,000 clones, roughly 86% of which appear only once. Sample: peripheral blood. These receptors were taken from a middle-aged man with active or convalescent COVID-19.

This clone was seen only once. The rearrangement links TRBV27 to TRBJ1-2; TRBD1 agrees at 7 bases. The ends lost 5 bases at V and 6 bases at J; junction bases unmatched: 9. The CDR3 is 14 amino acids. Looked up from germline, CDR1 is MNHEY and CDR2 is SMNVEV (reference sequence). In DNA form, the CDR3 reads TGTGCCAGCAGTCTCAGTGACAGGGCTGATGGCTACACCTTC. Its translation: CASSLSDRADGYTF.

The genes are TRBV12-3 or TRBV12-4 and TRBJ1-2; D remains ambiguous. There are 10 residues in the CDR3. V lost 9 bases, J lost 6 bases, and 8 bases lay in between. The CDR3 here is CASLGDGYTF. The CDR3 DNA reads TGTGCCAGTCTCGGGGATGGCTACACCTTC.

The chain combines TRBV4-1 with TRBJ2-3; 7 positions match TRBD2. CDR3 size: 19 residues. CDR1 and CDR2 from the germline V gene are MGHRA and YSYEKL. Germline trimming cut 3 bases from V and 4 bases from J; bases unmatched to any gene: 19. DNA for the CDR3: TGCGCCAGCAGCCAGGACCGGCCGGGGACTACAACTTTCGCAGATACGCAGTATTTT. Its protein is CASSQDRPGTTTFADTQYF.

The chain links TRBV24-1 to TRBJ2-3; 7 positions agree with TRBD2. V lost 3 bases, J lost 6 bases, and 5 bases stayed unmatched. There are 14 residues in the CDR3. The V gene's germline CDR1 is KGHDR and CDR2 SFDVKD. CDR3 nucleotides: TGTGCCACCAGTGATCGGGGGGACCTTGATACGCAGTATTTT. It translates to CATSDRGDLDTQYF.

CDR3 loop: CASSYGTGQGARAFF. CDR3 bases: TGTGCCAGCAGTTACGGAACCGGACAGGGGGCGAGAGCTTTCTTT. The gene calls are TRBV6-5 and TRBJ1-1, with 11 bases aligning to TRBD1. The ends lost 2 bases at V and 10 bases at J; junction bases unmatched: 9. Germline CDR1 is MNHEY and CDR2 is SVGAGI. This CDR3 region has 15 residues.

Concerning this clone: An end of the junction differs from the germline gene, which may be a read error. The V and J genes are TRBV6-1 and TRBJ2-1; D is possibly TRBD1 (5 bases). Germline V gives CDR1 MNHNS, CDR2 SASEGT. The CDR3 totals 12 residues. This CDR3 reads CASSDWGNERFF. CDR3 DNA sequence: TGTGCCAGCAGTGATTGGGGCAATGAGCGGTTCTTC.

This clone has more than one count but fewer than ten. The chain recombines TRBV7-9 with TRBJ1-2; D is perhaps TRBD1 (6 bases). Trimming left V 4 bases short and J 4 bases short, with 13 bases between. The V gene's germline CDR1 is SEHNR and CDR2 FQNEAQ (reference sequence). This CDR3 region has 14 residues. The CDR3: CASSSATGSYGYTF. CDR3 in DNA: TGTGCCAGCAGCTCCGCTACAGGGAGCTATGGCTACACCTTC.

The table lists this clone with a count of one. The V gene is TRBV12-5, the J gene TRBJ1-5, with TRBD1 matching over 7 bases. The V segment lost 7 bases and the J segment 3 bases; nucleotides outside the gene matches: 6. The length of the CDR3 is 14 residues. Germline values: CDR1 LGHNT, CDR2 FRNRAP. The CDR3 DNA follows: TGTGCTAGTGCCCCACAGGGGTTCAATCAGCCCCAGCATTTT. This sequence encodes CASAPQGFNQPQHF.